Each of the 13 T cell receptor beta chains below was sequenced from the same sample in a study of cytomegalovirus exposure and HLA in healthy donors. Assay used: immunoSEQ multiplex PCR; TCRdb lists only in-frame clones, some missing. The data contain about 88,000 clones, almost 85% of them singletons. Material for sequencing was PBMCs. These receptors came from a woman between 18 and 29 years old in good health and CMV-seropositive.

The rearrangement joins TRBV18 to TRBJ2-2, with D uncertain. Germline CDR1 and CDR2: KGHSH and LQKENI. The length of the CDR3 is 18 residues. V was clipped by 3 bases and J by 1 base, with 18 bases between them. CDR3 DNA sequence: TGTGCCAGCTCACCCACTCAAATTACGAACTTGAACACCGGGGAGCTGTTTTTT. This gives the protein CASSPTQITNLNTGELFF. The full variable domain, rest sourced from reference TRBV18 and TRBJ2-2, is NAGVMQNPRHLVRRRGQEARLRCSPMKGHSHVYWYRQLPEEGLKFMVYLQKENIIDESGMPKERFSAEFPKEGPSILRIQQVVRGDSAAYFCASSPTQITNLNTGELFFGEGSRLTVL.

This chain connects TRBV5-1 to TRBJ2-1, with 12 nucleotides matching TRBD2. The CDR3 runs to 17 residues. Per germline, CDR1 SGHRS and CDR2 YFSETQ. V gave up 1 base and J gave up 9 bases; unmatched junction bases: 11. CDR3 in DNA: TGCGCCAGCAGCTTGTCGACTAGCGGGAGTGAACGGGGTGAGCAGTTCTTC. It is translated as CASSLSTSGSERGEQFF.

To note about this clone: Other nucleotide sequences from this sample produce the same CDR3. The J gene is TRBJ2-1, the V gene TRBV7-2, with 7 nucleotides matching TRBD1. Germline lookup yields CDR1 SGHTA and CDR2 FQGNSA. Germline trimming cut 5 bases from V and 3 bases from J; bases unmatched to any gene: 4. This CDR3 is built from 14 residues. The DNA of the CDR3 is TGTGCCAGCAGCCTTCGGGACAGCTACAATGAGCAGTTCTTC. Translating it yields CASSLRDSYNEQFF. Combining the CDR3 with reference TRBV7-2 and TRBJ2-1 gives the whole variable domain GAGVSQSPSNKVTEKGKDVELRCDPISGHTALYWYRQSLGQGLEFLIYFQGNSAPDKSGLPSDRFSAERTGGSVSTLTIQRTQQEDSAVYLCASSLRDSYNEQFFGPGTRLTVL.

This clone was detected once. The chain couples TRBV11-2 to TRBJ2-1; 11 positions agree with TRBD2. The CDR3 is made up of 14 amino acids. Looked up from germline, CDR1 is SGHAT and CDR2 is FQNNGV. V shed 4 bases and J 9 bases; nucleotides not matched to a gene: 5. CDR3 nucleotides: TGTGCCAGCAGCTATAGCGGGGGGGCAGGTGAGCAGTTCTTC. This codes for CASSYSGGAGEQFF.

The chain links TRBV5-1 to TRBJ2-5, with TRBD1 as a possible D gene (5 bases). The CDR3 contains 15 residues. Trimming removed 0 bases from V and 5 bases from J, with 14 bases in between. The V gene's germline CDR1 is SGHRS and CDR2 YFSETQ. CDR3 protein: CASSLGQGNGETQYF. The CDR3 DNA is TGCGCCAGCAGCTTGGGGCAGGGCAATGGGGAGACCCAGTACTTC. The complete variable domain, with remaining parts taken from reference TRBV5-1 and TRBJ2-5, reads KAGVTQTPRYLIKTRGQQVTLSCSPISGHRSVSWYQQTPGQGLQFLFEYFSETQRNKGNFPGRFSGRQFSNSRSEMNVSTLELGDSALYLCASSLGQGNGETQYFGPGTRLLVL.

This clone was seen a few times. The rearrangement links TRBV7-3 to TRBJ2-7; D is unresolved. The germline V and J ends were trimmed by 2 bases and 4 bases, with 9 bases remaining between them. The CDR3 has 13 residues. CDR1 is SGHTA and CDR2 is FQGTGA in the germline V gene. CDR3: CASSLHIGYEQYF. DNA of the CDR3: TGTGCCAGCAGCTTACACATCGGGTACGAGCAGTACTTC.

This clone was seen only once. This chain links TRBV5-1 with TRBJ2-2; possible D gene TRBD2, 5 bases. The V and J ends lost 4 bases and 4 bases respectively, with 23 bases between them. The CDR3 consists of 18 residues. Germline assignment: CDR1 SGHRS and CDR2 YFSETQ. The CDR3 sequence: CASSPGYLSGPGTGELFF. In DNA form, the CDR3 reads TGCGCCAGCAGCCCGGGATATTTGAGCGGCCCGGGCACCGGGGAGCTGTTTTTT.

V and J are TRBV30 and TRBJ1-2; D unclear. Germline V gives CDR1 GTSNPN, CDR2 SVGIG (reference sequence). CDR3 length: 11 residues. V lost 4 bases and J 6 bases, leaving 9 bases between the germline ends. CDR3 amino acids: CAWMGLHGYTF. DNA for the CDR3: TGTGCCTGGATGGGCCTGCATGGCTACACCTTC. Complete variable domain (other parts from reference TRBV30 and TRBJ1-2): SQTIHQWPATLVQPVGSPLSLECTVEGTSNPNLYWYRQAAGRGLQLLFYSVGIGQISSEVPQNLSASRPQDRQFILSSKKLLLSDSGFYLCAWMGLHGYTFGSGTRLTVV.

The chain has TRBV19 and TRBJ1-2; 9 bases line up with TRBD1. CDR1 and CDR2 from the germline V gene are LNHDA and SQIVND (reference sequence). Germline trimming cut 4 bases from V and 6 bases from J; bases unmatched to any gene: 3. The CDR3 loop spans 13 amino acids. Here the CDR3 DNA reads TGTGCCAGTAGTACCTGGGACAGGGATGGCTACACCTTC. This translates into CASSTWDRDGYTF.

This chain connects TRBV30 to TRBJ2-5; perhaps TRBD1 as D (7 bases). V shed 7 bases and J shed 5 bases, with 11 bases lying between them. This CDR3 has 11 amino acids. Germline V lookup: CDR1 GTSNPN, CDR2 SVGIG (reference sequence). CDR3 region: CALSGGETQYF. In nucleotides, the CDR3 is TGTGCCTTGTCAGGGGGGGAGACCCAGTACTTC.

This chain joins TRBV7-9 and TRBJ2-1; TRBD2 matches at 9 bases. The germline V gene encodes CDR1 SEHNR and CDR2 FQNEAQ (reference sequence). After removal of 5 bases from V and 0 bases from J, the junction contained 11 bases not matched to a gene. The CDR3 totals 18 residues. In DNA form, the CDR3 reads TGTGCCAGCAGCCGGCGGTTAGGGCGGGGGGGCTCCTACAATGAGCAGTTCTTC. This gives the protein CASSRRLGRGGSYNEQFF.

The chain couples TRBV28 to TRBJ1-2; 8 bases line up with TRBD1. V lost 6 bases to trimming and J lost 3 bases; unmatched junction nucleotides: 6. The germline V gene encodes CDR1 MDHEN and CDR2 SYDVKM. CDR3 size: 14 residues. The CDR3 reads CASRSTGEYYGYTF. CDR3 coding DNA: TGTGCCAGCAGATCGACAGGGGAGTACTATGGCTACACCTTC.

The chain couples TRBV10-3 to TRBJ1-1; 9 nucleotides agree with TRBD1. The CDR3 is made up of 17 amino acids. Germline loops: CDR1 ENHRY, CDR2 SYGVKD. Losses at the gene ends were 3 bases for V and 1 base for J; bases not matched to a gene: 9. The CDR3 is CAISDAGTGNWNTEAFF. The CDR3 DNA follows: TGTGCCATCAGTGACGCCGGGACAGGGAACTGGAACACTGAAGCTTTCTTT.